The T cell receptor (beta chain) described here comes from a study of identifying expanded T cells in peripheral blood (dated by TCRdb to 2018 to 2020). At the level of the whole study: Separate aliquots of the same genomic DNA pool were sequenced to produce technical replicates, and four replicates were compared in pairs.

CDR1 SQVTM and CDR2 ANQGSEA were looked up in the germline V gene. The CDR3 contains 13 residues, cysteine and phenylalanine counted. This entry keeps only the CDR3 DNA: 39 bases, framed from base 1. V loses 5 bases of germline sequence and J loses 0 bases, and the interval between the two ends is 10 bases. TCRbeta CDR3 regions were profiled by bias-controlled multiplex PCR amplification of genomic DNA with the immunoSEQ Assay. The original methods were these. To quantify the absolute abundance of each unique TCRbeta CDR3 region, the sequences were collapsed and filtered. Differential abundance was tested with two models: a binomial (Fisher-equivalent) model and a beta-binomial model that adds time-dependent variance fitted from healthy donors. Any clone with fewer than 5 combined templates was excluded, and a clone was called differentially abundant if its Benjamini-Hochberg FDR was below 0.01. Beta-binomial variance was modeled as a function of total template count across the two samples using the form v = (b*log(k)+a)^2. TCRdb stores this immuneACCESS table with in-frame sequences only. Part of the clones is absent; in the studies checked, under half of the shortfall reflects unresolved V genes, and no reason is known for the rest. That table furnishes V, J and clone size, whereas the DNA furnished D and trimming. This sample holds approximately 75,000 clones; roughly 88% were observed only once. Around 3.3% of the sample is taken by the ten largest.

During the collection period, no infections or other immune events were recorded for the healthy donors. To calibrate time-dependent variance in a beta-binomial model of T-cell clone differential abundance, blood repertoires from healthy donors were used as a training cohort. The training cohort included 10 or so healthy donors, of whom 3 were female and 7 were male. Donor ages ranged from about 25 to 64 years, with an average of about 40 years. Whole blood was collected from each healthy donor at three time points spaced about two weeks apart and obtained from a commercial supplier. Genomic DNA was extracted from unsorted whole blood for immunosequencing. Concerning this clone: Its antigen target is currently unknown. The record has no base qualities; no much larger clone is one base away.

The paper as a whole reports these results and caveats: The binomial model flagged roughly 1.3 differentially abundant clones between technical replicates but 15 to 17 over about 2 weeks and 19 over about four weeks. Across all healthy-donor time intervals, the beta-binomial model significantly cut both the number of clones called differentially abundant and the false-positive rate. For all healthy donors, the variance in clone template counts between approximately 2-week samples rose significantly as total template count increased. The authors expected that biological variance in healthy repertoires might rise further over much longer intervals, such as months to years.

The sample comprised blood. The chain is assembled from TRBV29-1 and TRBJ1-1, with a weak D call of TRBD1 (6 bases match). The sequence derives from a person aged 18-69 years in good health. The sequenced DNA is TGCAGCGTTCTGGGGACACTGAACACTGAAGCTTTCTTT. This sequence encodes CSVLGTLNTEAFF.